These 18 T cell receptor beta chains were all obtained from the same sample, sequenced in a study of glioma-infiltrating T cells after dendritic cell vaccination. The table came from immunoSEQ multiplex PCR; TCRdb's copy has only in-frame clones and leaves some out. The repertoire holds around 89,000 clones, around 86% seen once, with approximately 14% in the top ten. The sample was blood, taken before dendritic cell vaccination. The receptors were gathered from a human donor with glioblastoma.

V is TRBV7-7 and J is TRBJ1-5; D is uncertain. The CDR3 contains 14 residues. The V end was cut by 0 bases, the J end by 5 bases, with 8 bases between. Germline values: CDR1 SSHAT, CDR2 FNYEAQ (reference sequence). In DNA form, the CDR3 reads TGTGCCAGCAGCTTAGCGCGCGTTGATCAGCCCCAGCATTTT. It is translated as CASSLARVDQPQHF. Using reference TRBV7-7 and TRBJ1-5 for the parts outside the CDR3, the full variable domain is GAGVSQSPRYKVTKRGQDVTLRCDPISSHATLYWYQQALGQGPEFLTYFNYEAQPDKSGLPSDRFSAERPEGSISTLTIQRTEQRDSAMYRCASSLARVDQPQHFGDGTRLSIL.

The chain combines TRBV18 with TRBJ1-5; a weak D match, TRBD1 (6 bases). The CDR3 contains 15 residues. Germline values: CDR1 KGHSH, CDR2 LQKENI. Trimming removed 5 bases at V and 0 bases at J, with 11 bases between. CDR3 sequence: CASSERQDSNQPQHF. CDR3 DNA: TGTGCCAGCTCAGAACGACAGGATAGCAATCAGCCCCAGCATTTT.

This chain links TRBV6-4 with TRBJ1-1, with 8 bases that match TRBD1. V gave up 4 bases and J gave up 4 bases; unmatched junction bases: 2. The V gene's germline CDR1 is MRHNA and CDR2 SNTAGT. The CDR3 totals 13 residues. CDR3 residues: CASSATGGTEAFF. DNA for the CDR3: TGTGCCAGCAGTGCCACAGGGGGCACTGAAGCTTTCTTT.

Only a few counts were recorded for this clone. The CDR3 coding sequence is TGCGCCAGCAGCTACGACAGGGGGAAGTACGAGCAGTACTTC. Translation: CASSYDRGKYEQYF. This chain connects TRBV4-1 to TRBJ2-7; 9 bases map to TRBD1. V shed 5 bases, J shed 4 bases, and the junction held 6 bases outside the gene matches. The CDR3 loop spans 14 amino acids. Looked up from germline, CDR1 is MGHRA and CDR2 is YSYEKL.

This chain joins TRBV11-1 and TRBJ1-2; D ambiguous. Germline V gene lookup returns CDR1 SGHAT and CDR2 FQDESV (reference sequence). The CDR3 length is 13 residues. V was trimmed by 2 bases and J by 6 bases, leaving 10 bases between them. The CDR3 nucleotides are TGTGCCAGCAGCTTACAGACCGGGGATGGCTACACCTTC. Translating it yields CASSLQTGDGYTF.

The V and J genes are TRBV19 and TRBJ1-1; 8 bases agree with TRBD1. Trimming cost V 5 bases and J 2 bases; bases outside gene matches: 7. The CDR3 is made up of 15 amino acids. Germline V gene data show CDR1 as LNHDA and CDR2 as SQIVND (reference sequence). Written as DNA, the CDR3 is TGTGCCAGTAGTTACAGGGGGATTATTAACACTGAAGCTTTCTTT. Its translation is CASSYRGIINTEAFF.

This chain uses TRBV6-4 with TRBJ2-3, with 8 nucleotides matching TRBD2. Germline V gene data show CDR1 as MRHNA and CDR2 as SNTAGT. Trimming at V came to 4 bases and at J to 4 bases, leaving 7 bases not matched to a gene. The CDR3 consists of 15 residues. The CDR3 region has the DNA TGTGCCAGCAGTGCCGGGGGGGCCGATTCAGATACGCAGTATTTT. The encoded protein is CASSAGGADSDTQYF.

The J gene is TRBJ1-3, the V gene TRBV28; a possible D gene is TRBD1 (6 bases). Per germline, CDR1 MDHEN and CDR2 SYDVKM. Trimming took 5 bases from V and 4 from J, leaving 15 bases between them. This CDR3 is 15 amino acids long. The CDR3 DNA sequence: TGTGCCAGCAGTCCGAATTGGGGGCTCGGAAACACCATATATTTT. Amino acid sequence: CASSPNWGLGNTIYF.

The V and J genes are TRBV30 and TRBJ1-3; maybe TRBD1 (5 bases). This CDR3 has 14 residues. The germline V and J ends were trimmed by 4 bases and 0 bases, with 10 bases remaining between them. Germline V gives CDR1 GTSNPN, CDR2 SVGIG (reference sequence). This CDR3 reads CAWIGGYSGNTIYF. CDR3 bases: TGTGCCTGGATCGGGGGTTACTCTGGAAACACCATATATTTT.

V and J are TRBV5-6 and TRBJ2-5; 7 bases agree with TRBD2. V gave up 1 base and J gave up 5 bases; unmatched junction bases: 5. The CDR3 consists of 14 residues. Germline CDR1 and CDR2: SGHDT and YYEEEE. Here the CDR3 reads CASSLSAGAETQYF. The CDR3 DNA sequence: TGTGCCAGCAGCTTGAGTGCGGGAGCTGAGACCCAGTACTTC.

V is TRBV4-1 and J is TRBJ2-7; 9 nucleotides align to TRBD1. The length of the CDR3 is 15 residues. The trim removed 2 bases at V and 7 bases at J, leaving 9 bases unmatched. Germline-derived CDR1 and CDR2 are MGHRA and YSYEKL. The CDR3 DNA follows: TGCGCCAGCAGCCAACGCGACAGGGGGATGAGGGAGCAGTACTTC. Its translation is CASSQRDRGMREQYF.

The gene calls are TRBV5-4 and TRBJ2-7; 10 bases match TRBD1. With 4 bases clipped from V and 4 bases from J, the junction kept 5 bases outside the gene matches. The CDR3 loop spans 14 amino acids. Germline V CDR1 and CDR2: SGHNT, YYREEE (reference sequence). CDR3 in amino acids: CASSPGQGGYEQYF. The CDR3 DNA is TGTGCCAGCAGCCCAGGACAGGGGGGGTACGAGCAGTACTTC.

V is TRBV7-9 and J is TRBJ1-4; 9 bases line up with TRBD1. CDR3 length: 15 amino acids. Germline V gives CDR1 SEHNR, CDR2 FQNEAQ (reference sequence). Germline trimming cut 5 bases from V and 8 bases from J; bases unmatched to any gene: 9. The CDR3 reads CASSGGGTGHEKLFF. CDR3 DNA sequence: TGTGCCAGCAGCGGGGGTGGGACAGGGCACGAAAAACTGTTTTTT. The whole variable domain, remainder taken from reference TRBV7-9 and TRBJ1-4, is DTGVSQNPRHKITKRGQNVTFRCDPISEHNRLYWYRQTLGQGPEFLTYFQNEAQLEKSRLLSDRFSAERPKGSFSTLEIQRTEQGDSAMYLCASSGGGTGHEKLFFGSGTQLSVL.

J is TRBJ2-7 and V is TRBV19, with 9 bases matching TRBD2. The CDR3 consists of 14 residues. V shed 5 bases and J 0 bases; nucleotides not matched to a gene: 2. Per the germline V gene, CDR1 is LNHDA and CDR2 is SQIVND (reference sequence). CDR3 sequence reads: CASSLSGSSYEQYF. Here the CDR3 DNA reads TGTGCCAGTAGTCTTAGCGGGAGCTCCTACGAGCAGTACTTC.

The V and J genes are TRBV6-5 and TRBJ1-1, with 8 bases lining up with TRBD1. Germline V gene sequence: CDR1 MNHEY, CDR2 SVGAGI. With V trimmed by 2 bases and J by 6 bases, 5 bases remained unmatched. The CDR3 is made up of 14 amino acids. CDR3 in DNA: TGTGCCAGCAGTTACGGGGGACAGGCATCTGAAGCTTTCTTT. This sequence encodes CASSYGGQASEAFF.

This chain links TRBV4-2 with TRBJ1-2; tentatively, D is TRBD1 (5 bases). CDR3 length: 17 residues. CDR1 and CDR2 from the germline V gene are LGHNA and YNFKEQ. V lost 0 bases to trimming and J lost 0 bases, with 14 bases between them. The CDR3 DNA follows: TGTGCCAGCAGCCAAGATCGCCTTGCGGGGGCTAACTATGGCTACACCTTC. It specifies CASSQDRLAGANYGYTF.

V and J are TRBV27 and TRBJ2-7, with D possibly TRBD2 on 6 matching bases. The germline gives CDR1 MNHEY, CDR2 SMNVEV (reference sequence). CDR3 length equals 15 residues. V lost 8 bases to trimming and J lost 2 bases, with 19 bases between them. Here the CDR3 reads CASFPTGTGAYEQYF. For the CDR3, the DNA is TGTGCCAGCTTCCCTACCGGGACTGGAGCCTACGAGCAGTACTTC.

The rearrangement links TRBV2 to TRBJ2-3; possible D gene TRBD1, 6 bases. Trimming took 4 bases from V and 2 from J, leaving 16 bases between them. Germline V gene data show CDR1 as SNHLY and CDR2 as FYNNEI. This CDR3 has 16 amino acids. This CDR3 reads CASSARTVGPTDTQYF. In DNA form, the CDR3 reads TGTGCCAGCAGTGCGCGGACAGTCGGACCCACAGATACGCAGTATTTT.